The source of this TCR beta chain is a study of T cell changes during pregnancy in multiple sclerosis. Germline values: CDR1 SSHAT, CDR2 FNYEAQ (reference sequence). The CDR3 runs to 16 residues. Measured with immunoSEQ multiplex PCR; TCRdb has only the in-frame clones, and not every one. Of about 20,000 clones in the sample, about 90% were seen once. As concerns this clone: One end of the junction is discordant with germline, which a read error may explain.

This TCR came from a female donor in good health, enrolled as a control in a pregnancy study. The rearrangement links TRBV7-7 to TRBJ2-1; 10 positions agree with TRBD2. Sequenced here: CD4+ T cells from peripheral blood mononuclear cells, sampled in the third trimester of pregnancy. CDR3 DNA: TGTGCTAGCAGCTTAGAAGGACTAGCGGCCTACAATGAGCAGTTCTTC. It encodes CASSLEGLAAYNEQFF.